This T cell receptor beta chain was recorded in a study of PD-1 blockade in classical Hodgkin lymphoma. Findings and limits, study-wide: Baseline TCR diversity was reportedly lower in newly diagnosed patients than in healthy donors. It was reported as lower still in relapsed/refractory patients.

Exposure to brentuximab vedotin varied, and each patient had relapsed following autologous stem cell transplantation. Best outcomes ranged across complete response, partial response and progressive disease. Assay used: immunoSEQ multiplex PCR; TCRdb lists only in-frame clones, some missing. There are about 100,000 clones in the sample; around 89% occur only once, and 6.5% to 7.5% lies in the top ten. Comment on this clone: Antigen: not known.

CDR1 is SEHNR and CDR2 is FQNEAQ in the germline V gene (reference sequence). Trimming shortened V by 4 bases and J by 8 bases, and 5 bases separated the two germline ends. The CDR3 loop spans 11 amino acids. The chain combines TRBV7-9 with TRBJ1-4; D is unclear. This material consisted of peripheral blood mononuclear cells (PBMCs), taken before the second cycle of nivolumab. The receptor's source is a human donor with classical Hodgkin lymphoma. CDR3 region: CASSSKEKLFF. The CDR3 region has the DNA TGTGCCAGCAGCTCCAAAGAAAAACTGTTTTTT.